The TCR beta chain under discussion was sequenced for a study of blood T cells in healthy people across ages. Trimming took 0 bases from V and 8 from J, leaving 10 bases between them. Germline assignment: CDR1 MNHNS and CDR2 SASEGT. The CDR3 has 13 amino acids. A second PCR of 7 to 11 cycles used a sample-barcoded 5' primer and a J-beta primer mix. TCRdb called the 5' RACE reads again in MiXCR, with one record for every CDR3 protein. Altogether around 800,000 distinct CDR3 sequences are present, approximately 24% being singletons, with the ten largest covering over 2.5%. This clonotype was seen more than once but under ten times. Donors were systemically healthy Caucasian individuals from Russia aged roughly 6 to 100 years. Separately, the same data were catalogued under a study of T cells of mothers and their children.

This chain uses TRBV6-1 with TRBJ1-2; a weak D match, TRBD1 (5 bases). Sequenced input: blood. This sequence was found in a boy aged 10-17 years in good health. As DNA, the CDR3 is TGTGCCAGCAGTGAAGCGGGGACGGGGGGCTACACCTTC. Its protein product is CASSEAGTGGYTF.